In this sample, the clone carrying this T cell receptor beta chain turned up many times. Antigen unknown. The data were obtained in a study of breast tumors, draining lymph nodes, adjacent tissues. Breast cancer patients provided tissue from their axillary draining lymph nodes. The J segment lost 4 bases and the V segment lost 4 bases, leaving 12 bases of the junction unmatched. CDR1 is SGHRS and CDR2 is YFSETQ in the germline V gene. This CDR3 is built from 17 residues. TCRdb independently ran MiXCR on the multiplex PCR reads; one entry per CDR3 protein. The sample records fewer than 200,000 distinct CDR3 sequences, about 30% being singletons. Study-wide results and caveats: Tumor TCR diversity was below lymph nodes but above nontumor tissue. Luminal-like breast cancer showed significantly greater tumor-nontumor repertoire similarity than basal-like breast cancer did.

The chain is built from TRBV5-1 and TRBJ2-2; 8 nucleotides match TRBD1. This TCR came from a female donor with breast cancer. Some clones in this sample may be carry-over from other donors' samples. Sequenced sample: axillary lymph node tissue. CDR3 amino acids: CASSQSPIRGPTGELFF. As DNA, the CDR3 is TGCGCCAGCAGCCAATCCCCAATCAGGGGGCCCACCGGGGAGCTGTTTTTT.